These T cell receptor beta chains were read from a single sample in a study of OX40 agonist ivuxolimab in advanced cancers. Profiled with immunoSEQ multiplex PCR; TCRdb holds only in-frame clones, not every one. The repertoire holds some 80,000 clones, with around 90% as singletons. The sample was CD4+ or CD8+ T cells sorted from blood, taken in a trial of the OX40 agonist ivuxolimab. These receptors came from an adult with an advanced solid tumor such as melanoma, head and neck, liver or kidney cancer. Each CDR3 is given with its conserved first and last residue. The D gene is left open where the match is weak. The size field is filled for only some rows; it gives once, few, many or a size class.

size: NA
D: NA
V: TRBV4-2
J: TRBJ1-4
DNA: TGTGCCAGCAGCCAAGATCGGAGCGGGAACACTGCAACTAATGAAAAACTGTTTTTT
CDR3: CASSQDRSGNTATNEKLFF

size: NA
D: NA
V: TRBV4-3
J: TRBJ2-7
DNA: TGCGCCAGCAGCCAAGATCGAGGCAGTTTTCACTTC
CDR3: CASSQDRGSFHF

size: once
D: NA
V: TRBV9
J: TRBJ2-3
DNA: TGTGCCAGCAGCGTAGGACTCCGAGGGCGCACAGATACGCAGTATTTT
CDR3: CASSVGLRGRTDTQYF

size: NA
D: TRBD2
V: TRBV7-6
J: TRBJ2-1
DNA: TGTGCCAGCAGCAACTGGACTAGCGGTGAGCAGTTCTTC
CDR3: CASSNWTSGEQFF

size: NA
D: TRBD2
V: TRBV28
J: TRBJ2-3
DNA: TGTGCCAGCACAGCGGGAGGAGAGAATACGCAGTATTTT
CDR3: CASTAGGENTQYF

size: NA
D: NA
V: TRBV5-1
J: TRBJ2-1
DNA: TGCGCCAGCAGCAGGAGGCCCTACAATGAGCAGTTCTTC
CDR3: CASSRRPYNEQFF

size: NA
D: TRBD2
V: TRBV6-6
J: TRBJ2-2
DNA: TGTGCCAGCTCCCTAGCGGGAGGAGGAACCGGGGAGCTGTTTTTT
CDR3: CASSLAGGGTGELFF

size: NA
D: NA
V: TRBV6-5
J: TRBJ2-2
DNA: TGTGCCAGCAGTTACTCGGGGGGCCAGTCCGCCGGGGAGCTGTTTTTT
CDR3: CASSYSGGQSAGELFF

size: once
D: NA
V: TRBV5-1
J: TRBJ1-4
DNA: TGCGCCAGCAGCTTGGGGCTTTCGGGACCGTATGAAAAACTGTTTTTT
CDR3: CASSLGLSGPYEKLFF

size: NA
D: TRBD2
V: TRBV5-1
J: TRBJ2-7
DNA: TGCGCCAGCAGCTTGCTAGCGGGAGAAATCTACGAGCAGTACTTC
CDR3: CASSLLAGEIYEQYF